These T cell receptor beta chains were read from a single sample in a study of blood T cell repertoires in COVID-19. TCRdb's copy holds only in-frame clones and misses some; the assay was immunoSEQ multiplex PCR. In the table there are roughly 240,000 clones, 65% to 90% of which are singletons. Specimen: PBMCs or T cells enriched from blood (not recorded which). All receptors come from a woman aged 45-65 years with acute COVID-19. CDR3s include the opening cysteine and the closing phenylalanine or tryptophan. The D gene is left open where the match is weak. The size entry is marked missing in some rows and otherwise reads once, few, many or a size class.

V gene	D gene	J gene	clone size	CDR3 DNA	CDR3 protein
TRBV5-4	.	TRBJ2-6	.	TGTGCCAGCAGCCCCCGTGAGGCTGGGGCCAACGTCCTGACTTTC	CASSPREAGANVLTF
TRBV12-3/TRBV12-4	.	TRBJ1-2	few	TGTGCCAGCAGTCGACGACAGTCCTATGGCTACACCTTC	CASSRRQSYGYTF
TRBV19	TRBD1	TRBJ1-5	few	TGTGCCAGTAGTAAATTCCAGGGGGAAAAGGATCAGCCCCAGCATTTT	CASSKFQGEKDQPQHF
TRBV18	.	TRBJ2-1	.	TGTGCCAGCTCCCTAGATCTCAGCTCCTACAATGAGCAGTTCTTC	CASSLDLSSYNEQFF
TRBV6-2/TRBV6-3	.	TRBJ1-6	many	TGTGCCAGCAGTTACACCGGGACAAATAATTCACCCCTCCACTTT	CASSYTGTNNSPLHF
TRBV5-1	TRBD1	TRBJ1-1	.	TGCGCCAGCAGCGCGACAGGGTTTGAGACTGAAGCTTTCTTT	CASSATGFETEAFF
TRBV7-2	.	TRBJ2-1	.	TGTGCCAGCAGCTCTCCACAGGGCCCCTACAATGAGCAGTTCTTC	CASSSPQGPYNEQFF
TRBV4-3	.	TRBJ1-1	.	TGCGCCAGCAGTCGACAGATGAACACTGAAGCTTTCTTT	CASSRQMNTEAFF
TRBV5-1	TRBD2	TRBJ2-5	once	TGCGCCAGCAGCTTAGCGGGGGAGCACCAAGAGACCCAGTACTTC	CASSLAGEHQETQYF
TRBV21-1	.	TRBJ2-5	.	TGTGCCCCGGGACTAGCGGGGGCCAGGGGGGAGACCCAGTACTTC	CAPGLAGARGETQYF
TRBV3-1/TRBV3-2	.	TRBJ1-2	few	TGTGCCAGCAGCTCGACCGGGACACTCTATGGCTACACCTTC	CASSSTGTLYGYTF
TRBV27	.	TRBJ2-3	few	TGTGCCAGCAGGCGGGACCCTAGCACAGATACGCAGTATTTT	CASRRDPSTDTQYF
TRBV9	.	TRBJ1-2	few	TGTGCCAGCAGCGTAGGCGCGAGTGGCTACACCTTC	CASSVGASGYTF
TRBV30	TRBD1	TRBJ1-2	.	TGTGCCTGGAGTGGATTTCCGGACAGGGCCTATGGCTACACCTTC	CAWSGFPDRAYGYTF
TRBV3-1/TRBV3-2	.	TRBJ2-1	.	TGTGCCAGCAGCCCACCCGTAACTACCTACAATGAGCAGTTCTTC	CASSPPVTTYNEQFF
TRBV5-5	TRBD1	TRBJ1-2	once	TGTGCCAGCAGCTCGCAATGGGACAGGGGCTGGGATAACTATGGCTACACCTTC	CASSSQWDRGWDNYGYTF
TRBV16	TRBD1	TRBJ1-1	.	TGTGCCAGCAGCCCGACGGCAGGGGGCACAAGAGGGGCGAACACTGAAGCTTTCTTT	CASSPTAGGTRGANTEAFF
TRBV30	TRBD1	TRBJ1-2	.	TGTGCCTGGGGGACAGGGATTTACGGCTACACCTTC	CAWGTGIYGYTF
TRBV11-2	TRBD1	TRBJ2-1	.	TGTGCCAGCAGCTTAGGGACAGGGGGAACTGAGCAGTTCTTC	CASSLGTGGTEQFF
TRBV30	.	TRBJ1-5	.	TGTGCCTGGTCAGAAAAACGCAATCAGCCCCAGCATTTT	CAWSEKRNQPQHF
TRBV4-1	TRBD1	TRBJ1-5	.	TGCGCCAGCAGCCAAGTATTACAGGGGAGCAATCAGCCCCAGCATTTT	CASSQVLQGSNQPQHF
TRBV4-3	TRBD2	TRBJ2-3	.	TGCGCCAGCAGCCAAGAAACACTAGCGGATGGCACAGATACGCAGTATTTT	CASSQETLADGTDTQYF